The rows below give T cell receptor beta chains drawn from one sample of a study of blood T cell repertoires in COVID-19. Sequenced by immunoSEQ multiplex PCR; TCRdb stores in-frame clones only, minus some. The data show around 190,000 clones, 88% seen once. Sequences were obtained from PBMCs or T cells enriched from blood (not recorded which). The receptors here all came from a woman aged 18-29 years who had recovered from COVID-19. Each CDR3 is given with its conserved first and last residue. Fields, in order: D gene, V gene, J gene, CDR3 protein. The D gene is left open where the match is weak.

D gene: NA; V gene: TRBV28; J gene: TRBJ1-2; CDR3 protein: CASSLGTKPNGYTF
D gene: TRBD2; V gene: TRBV10-3; J gene: TRBJ2-3; CDR3 protein: CAIGGTSASDTQYF
D gene: NA; V gene: TRBV7-2; J gene: TRBJ1-2; CDR3 protein: CASSSGTSTNYGYTF
D gene: NA; V gene: TRBV10-2; J gene: TRBJ1-2; CDR3 protein: CASNPGVRASYGYTF
D gene: NA; V gene: TRBV12-2; J gene: TRBJ1-4; CDR3 protein: CASRLARGRPF
D gene: NA; V gene: TRBV5-1; J gene: TRBJ2-1; CDR3 protein: CASSFGNEQFF
D gene: TRBD2; V gene: TRBV4-3; J gene: TRBJ2-7; CDR3 protein: CASSQDSGGVYEQYF
D gene: NA; V gene: TRBV2; J gene: TRBJ1-5; CDR3 protein: CASRNTNQPQHF
D gene: NA; V gene: TRBV28; J gene: TRBJ2-7; CDR3 protein: CASSAGQISYEQYF
D gene: NA; V gene: TRBV27; J gene: TRBJ1-6; CDR3 protein: CASSLDSGGSPLHF
D gene: TRBD1; V gene: TRBV3-1/TRBV3-2; J gene: TRBJ2-7; CDR3 protein: CASSQPGQGAYEQYF
D gene: NA; V gene: TRBV3-1/TRBV3-2; J gene: TRBJ2-2; CDR3 protein: CASSPPPLTGNTGELFF
D gene: TRBD2; V gene: TRBV4-1; J gene: TRBJ2-4; CDR3 protein: CASSQDLAGGPQNIQYF
D gene: TRBD1; V gene: TRBV7-2; J gene: TRBJ2-2; CDR3 protein: CASSLNPAGTGGTGELFF
D gene: NA; V gene: TRBV5-4; J gene: TRBJ2-3; CDR3 protein: CASSSPRERSTDTQYF
D gene: NA; V gene: TRBV14; J gene: TRBJ2-3; CDR3 protein: CASSQARFADTQYF
D gene: NA; V gene: TRBV28; J gene: TRBJ1-5; CDR3 protein: CASNSGNQPQHF